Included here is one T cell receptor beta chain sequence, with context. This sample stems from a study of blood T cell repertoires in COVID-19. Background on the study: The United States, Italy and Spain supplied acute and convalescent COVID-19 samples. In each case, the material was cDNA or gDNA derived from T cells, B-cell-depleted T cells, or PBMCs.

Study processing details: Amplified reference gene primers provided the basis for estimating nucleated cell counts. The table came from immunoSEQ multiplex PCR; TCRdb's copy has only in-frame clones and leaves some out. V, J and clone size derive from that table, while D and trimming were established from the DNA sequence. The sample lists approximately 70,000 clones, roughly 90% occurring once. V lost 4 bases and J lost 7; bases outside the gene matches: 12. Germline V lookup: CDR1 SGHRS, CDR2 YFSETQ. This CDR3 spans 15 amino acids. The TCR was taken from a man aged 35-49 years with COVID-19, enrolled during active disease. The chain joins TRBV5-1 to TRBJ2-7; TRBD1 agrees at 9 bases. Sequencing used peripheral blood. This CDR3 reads CASSLWTGVLVEQYF. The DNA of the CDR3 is TGCGCCAGCAGCCTTTGGACAGGGGTTTTAGTTGAGCAGTACTTC.